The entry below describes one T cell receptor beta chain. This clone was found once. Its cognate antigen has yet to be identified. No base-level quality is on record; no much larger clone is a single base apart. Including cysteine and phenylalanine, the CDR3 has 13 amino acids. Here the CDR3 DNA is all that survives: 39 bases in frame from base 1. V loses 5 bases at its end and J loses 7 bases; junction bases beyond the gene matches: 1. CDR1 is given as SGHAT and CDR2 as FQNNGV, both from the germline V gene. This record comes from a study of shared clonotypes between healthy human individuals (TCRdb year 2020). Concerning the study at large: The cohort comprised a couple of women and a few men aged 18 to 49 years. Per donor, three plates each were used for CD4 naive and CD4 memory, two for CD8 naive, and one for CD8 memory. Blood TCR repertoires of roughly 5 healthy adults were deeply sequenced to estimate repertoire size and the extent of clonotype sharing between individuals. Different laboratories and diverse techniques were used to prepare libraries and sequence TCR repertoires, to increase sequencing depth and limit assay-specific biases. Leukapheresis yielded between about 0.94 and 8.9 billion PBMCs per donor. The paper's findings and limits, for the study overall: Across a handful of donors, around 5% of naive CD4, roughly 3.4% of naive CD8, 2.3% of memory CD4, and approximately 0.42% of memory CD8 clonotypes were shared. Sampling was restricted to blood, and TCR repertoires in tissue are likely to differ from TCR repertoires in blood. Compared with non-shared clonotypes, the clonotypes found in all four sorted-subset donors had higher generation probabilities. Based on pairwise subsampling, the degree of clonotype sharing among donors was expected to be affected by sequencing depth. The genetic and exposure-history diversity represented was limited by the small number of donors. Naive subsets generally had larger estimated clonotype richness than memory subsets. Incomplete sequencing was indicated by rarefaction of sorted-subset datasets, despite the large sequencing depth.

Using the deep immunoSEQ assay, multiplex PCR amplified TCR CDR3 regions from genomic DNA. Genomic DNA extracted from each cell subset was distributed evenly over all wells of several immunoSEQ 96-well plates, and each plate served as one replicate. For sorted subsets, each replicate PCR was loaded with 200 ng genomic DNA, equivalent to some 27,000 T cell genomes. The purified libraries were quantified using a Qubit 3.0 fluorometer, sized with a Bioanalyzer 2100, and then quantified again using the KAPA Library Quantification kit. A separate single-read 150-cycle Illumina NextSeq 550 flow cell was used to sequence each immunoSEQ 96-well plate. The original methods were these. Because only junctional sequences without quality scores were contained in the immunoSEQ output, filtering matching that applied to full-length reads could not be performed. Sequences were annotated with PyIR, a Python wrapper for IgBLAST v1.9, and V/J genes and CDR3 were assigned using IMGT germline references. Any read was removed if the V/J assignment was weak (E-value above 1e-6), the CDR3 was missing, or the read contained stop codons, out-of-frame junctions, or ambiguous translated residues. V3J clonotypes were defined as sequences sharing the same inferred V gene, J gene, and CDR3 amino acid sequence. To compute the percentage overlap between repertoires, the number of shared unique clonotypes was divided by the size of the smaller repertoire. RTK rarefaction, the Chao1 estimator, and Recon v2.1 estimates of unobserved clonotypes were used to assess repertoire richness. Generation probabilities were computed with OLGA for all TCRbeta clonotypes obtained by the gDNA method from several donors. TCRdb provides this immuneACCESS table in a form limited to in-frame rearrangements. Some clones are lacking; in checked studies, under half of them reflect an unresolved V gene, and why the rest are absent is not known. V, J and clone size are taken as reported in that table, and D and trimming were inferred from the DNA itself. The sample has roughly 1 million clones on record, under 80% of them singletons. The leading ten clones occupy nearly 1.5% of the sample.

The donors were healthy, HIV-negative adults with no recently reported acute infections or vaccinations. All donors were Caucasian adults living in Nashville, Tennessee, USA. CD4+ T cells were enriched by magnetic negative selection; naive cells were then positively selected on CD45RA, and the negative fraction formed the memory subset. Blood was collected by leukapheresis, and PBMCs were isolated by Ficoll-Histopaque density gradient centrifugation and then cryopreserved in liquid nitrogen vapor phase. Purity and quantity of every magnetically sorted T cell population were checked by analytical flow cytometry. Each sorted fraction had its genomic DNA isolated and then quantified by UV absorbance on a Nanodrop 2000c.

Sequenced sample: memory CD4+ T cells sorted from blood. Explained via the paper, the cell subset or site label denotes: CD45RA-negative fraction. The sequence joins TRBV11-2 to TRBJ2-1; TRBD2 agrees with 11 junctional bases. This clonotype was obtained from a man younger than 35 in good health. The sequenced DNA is TGTGCCAGCAGCATAGCGGGAGGGAATGAGCAGTTCTTC. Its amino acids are CASSIAGGNEQFF. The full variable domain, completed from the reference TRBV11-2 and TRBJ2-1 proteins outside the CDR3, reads EAGVAQSPRYKIIEKRQSVAFWCNPISGHATLYWYQQILGQGPKLLIQFQNNGVVDDSQLPKDRFSAERLKGVDSTLKIQPAKLEDSAVYLCASSIAGGNEQFFGPGTRLTVL.